This entry describes one T cell receptor (beta chain). Its matching antigen is unknown. From germline, CDR1 is ENHRY and CDR2 SYGVKD. Trimming removed 6 bases from V and 4 bases from J, with 10 bases in between. The length of the CDR3 is 13 residues. Sequenced by immunoSEQ multiplex PCR; TCRdb stores in-frame clones only, minus some. The sample records roughly 83,000 clones, 84% being singletons. The data belong to a study of OX40 agonist ivuxolimab in advanced cancers. Background on the study: Each patient was given ivuxolimab into a vein every 2 weeks, at 0.01 to 10 mg/kg. Dose-escalation patients' cancers were hepatocellular carcinoma, melanoma, renal cell or head and neck cancer. The study's findings and limits: Low normalized T-cell clonal expansion was also seen in some nonresponders. Compared with others, partial responders at 0.1-3.0 mg/kg displayed clonal expansion among the lowest.

The sample was CD4+ or CD8+ T cells sorted from blood, taken in a trial of the OX40 agonist ivuxolimab. V gene TRBV10-3 combines with J gene TRBJ1-3, with D maybe TRBD1 (6 bases). This TCR derives from an adult with an advanced solid tumor such as melanoma, head and neck, liver or kidney cancer. The CDR3 reads CAISRGQGNTIYF. CDR3 nucleotide sequence: TGTGCCATCAGCAGAGGACAGGGAAACACCATATATTTT.